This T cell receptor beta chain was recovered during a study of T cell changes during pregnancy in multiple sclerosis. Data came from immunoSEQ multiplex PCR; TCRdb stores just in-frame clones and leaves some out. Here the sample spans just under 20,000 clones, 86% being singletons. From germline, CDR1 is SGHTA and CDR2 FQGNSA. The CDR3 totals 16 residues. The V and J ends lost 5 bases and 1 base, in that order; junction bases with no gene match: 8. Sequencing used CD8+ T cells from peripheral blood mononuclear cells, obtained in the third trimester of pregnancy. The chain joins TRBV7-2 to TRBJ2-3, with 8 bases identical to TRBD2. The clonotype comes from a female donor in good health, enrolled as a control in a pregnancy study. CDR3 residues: CASSPGRRGGTDTQYF. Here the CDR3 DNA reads TGTGCCAGCAGCCCAGGCAGGCGGGGGGGCACAGATACGCAGTATTTT.